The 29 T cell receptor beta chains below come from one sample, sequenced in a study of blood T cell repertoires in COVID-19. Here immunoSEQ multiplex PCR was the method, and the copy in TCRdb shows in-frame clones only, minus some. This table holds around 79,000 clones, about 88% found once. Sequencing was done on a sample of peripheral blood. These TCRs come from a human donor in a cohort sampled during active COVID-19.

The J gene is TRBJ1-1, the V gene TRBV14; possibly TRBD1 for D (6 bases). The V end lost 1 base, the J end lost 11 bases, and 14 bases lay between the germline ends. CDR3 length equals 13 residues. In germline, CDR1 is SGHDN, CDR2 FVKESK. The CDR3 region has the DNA TGTGCCAGCAGCCAAGTAACGACAGGTACGGCTTTCTTT. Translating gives CASSQVTTGTAFF.

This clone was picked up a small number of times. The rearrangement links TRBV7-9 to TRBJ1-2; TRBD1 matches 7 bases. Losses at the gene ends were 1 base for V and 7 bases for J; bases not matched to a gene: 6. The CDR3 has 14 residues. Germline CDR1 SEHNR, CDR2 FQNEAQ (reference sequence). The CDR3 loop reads CASSLDRGFGGYTF. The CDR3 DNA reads TGTGCCAGCAGCTTAGACAGGGGCTTCGGTGGCTACACCTTC.

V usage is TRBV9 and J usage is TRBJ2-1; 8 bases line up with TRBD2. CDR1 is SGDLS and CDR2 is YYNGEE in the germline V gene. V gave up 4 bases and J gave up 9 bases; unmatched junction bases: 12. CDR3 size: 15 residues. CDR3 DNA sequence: TGTGCCAGCAGCCAAGGGCGGGGGGTTATCGGTGAGCAGTTCTTC. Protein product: CASSQGRGVIGEQFF.

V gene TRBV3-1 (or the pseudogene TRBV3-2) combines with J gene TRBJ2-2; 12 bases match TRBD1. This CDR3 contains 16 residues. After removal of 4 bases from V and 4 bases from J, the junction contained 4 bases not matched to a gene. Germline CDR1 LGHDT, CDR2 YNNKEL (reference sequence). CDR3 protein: CASSPSGQGATGELFF. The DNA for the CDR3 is TGTGCCAGCAGCCCCTCGGGACAGGGGGCCACCGGGGAGCTGTTTTTT.

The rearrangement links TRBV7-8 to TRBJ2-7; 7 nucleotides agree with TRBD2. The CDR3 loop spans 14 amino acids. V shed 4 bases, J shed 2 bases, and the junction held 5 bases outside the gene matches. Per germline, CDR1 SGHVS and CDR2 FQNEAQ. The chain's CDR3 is CASSSGLVPYEQYF. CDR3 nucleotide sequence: TGTGCCAGCAGCTCAGGACTAGTACCCTACGAGCAGTACTTC.

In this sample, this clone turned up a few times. CDR3 sequence: CASSQARTSGGGNEQFF. CDR3 DNA: TGCGCCAGCAGCCAAGCGCGGACTAGCGGGGGTGGCAATGAGCAGTTCTTC. V and J are TRBV4-1 and TRBJ2-1; 13 bases are a match to TRBD2. The germline CDR1 and CDR2 sequences are MGHRA and YSYEKL. Unmatched junction bases numbered 6, after V lost 1 base and J lost 6 bases. The CDR3 extends over 17 amino acids.

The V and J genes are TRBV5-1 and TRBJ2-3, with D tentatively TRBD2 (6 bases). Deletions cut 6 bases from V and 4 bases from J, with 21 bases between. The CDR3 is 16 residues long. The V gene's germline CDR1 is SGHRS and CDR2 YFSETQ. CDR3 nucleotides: TGCGCCAGCACCGGCGGGACCACGACGGGGCCAGATACGCAGTATTTT. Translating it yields CASTGGTTTGPDTQYF.

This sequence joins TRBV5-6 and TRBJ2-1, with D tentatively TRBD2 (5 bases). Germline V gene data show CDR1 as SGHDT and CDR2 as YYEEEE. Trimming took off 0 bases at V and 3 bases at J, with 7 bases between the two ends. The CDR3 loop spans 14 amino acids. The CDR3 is CASSLAGFYNEQFF. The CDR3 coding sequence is TGTGCCAGCAGCTTGGCGGGATTCTACAATGAGCAGTTCTTC.

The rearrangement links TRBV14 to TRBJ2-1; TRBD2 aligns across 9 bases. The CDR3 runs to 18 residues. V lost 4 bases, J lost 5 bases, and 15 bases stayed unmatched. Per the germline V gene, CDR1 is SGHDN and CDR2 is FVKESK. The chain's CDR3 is CASSRGRGGLAGNNEQFF. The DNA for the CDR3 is TGTGCCAGCAGCCGAGGCCGGGGAGGGCTAGCGGGAAACAATGAGCAGTTCTTC.

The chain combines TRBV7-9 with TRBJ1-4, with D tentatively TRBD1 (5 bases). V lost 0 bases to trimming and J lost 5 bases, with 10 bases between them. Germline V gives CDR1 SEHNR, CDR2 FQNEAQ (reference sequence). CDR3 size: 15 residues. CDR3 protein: CASSLAATANEKLFF. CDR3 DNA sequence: TGTGCCAGCAGCTTAGCGGCGACAGCAAATGAAAAACTGTTTTTT.

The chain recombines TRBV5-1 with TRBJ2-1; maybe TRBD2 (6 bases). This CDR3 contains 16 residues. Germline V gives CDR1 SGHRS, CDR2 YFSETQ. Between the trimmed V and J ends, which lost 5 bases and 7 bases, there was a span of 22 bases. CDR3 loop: CASSPVRGRAGNEQFF. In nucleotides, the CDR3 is TGCGCCAGCAGTCCGGTACGGGGCCGGGCGGGGAATGAGCAGTTCTTC.

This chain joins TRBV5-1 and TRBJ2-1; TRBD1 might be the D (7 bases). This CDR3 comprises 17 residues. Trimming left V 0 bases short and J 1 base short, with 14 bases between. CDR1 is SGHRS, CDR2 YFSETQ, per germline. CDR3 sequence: CASSLVAGGQSYNEQFF. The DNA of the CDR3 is TGCGCCAGCAGCTTGGTGGCAGGGGGGCAGTCCTACAATGAGCAGTTCTTC.

CDR3 region: CASSSPTGYSYNEQFF. Written as DNA, the CDR3 is TGTGCCAGCAGCTCTCCTACAGGGTACTCCTACAATGAGCAGTTCTTC. V gene TRBV7-9 combines with J gene TRBJ2-1; weak D call: TRBD1 (6 bases). The CDR3 loop spans 16 amino acids. Germline CDR1 SEHNR, CDR2 FQNEAQ (reference sequence). The ends were cut back, 4 bases at V and 0 bases at J, with 13 bases in the middle.

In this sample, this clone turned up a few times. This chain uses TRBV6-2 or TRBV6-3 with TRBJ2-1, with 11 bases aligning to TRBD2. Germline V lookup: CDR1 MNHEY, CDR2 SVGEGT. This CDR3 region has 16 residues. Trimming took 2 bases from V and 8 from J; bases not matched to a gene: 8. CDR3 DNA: TGTGCCAGCAGTTACCAGACTAGCGGGGTTGTCGATGAGCAGTTCTTC. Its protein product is CASSYQTSGVVDEQFF.

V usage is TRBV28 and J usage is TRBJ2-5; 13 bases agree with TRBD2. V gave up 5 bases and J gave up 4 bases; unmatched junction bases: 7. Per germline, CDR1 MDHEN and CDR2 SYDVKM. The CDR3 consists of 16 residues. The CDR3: CASSPGTSGMRETQYF. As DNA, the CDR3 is TGTGCCAGCAGTCCAGGGACTAGCGGGATGCGAGAGACCCAGTACTTC.

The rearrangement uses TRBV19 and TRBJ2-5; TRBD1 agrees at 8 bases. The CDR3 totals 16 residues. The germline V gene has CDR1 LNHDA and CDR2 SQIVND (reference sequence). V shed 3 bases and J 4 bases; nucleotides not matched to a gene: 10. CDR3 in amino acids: CASSIRPGGVRETQYF. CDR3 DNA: TGTGCCAGTAGTATTAGACCAGGGGGCGTAAGAGAGACCCAGTACTTC.

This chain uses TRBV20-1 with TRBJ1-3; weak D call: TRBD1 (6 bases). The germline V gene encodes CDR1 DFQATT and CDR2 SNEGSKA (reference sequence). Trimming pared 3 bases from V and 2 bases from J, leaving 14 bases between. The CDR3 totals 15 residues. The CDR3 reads CSASSGELAGNTIYF. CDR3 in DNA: TGCAGTGCTAGTTCAGGGGAGCTGGCTGGAAACACCATATATTTT.

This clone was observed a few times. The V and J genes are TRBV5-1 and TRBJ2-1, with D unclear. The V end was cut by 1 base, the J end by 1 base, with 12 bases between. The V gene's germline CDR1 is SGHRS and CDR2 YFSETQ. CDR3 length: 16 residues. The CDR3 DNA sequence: TGCGCCAGCAGCTTGTCCCTCCCCGGGTCCTACAATGAGCAGTTCTTC. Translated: CASSLSLPGSYNEQFF. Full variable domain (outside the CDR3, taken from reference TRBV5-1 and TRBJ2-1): KAGVTQTPRYLIKTRGQQVTLSCSPISGHRSVSWYQQTPGQGLQFLFEYFSETQRNKGNFPGRFSGRQFSNSRSEMNVSTLELGDSALYLCASSLSLPGSYNEQFFGPGTRLTVL.

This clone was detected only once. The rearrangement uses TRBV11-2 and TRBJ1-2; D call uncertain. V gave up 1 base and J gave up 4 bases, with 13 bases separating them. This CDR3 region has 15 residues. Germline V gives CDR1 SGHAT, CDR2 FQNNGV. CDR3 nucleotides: TGTGCCAGCAGCTTAGTTCGATGGGCTGTCTATGGCTACACCTTC. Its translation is CASSLVRWAVYGYTF.

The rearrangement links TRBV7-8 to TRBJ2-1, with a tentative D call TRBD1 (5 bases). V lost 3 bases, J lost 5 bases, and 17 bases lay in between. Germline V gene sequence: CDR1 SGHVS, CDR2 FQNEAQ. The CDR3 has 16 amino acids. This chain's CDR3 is CASSFFTGFSDNEQFF. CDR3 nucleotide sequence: TGTGCCAGCAGCTTTTTCACAGGTTTTTCGGACAATGAGCAGTTCTTC.

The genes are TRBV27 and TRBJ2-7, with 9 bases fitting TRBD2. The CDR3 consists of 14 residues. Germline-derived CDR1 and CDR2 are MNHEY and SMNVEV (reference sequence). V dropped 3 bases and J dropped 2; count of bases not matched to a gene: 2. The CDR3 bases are TGTGCCAGCAGTTTGGGCGGGAGGGCCTACGAGCAGTACTTC. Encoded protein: CASSLGGRAYEQYF.

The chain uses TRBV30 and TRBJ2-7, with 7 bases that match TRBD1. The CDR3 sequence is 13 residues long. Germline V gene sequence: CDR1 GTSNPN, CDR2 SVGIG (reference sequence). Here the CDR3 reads CAAQGTEWDEQYF. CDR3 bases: TGTGCGGCCCAGGGGACAGAGTGGGACGAGCAGTACTTC.

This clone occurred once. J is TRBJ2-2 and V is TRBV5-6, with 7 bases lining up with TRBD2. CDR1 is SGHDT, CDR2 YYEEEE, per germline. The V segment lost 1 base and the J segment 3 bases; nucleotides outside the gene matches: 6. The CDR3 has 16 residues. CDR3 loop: CASSLRLGRDTGELFF. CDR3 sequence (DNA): TGTGCCAGCAGCTTGAGGCTAGGGAGGGACACCGGGGAGCTGTTTTTT.

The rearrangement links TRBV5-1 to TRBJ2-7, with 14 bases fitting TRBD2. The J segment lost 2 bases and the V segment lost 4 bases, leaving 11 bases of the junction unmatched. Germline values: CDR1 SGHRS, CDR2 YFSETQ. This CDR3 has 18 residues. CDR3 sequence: CASSQLGTSGSRTYEQYF. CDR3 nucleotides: TGCGCCAGCAGCCAACTCGGGACTAGCGGGAGCCGAACCTACGAGCAGTACTTC.

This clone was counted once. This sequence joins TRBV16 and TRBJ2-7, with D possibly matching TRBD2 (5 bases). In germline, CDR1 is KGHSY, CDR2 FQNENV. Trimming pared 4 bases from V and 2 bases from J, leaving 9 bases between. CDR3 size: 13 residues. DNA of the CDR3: TGTGCCAGCAGCCTTACCGGGACCTACGAGCAGTACTTC. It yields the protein CASSLTGTYEQYF.

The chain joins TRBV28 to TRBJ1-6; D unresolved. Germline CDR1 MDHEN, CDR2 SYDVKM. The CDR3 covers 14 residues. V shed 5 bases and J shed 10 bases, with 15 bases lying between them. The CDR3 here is CASSMDGRESPLHF. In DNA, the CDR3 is TGTGCCAGCAGTATGGACGGACGGGAGTCACCCCTCCACTTT.

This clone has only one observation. The CDR3, as DNA: TGTGCCAGTAGTACTCAGGGGGAGGACTCTTTTTATGGCTACACCTTC. This encodes CASSTQGEDSFYGYTF. V is TRBV19 and J is TRBJ1-2; 7 bases are a match to TRBD1. With V trimmed by 4 bases and J by 5 bases, 13 bases remained unmatched. Germline V gene sequence: CDR1 LNHDA, CDR2 SQIVND (reference sequence). The CDR3 length is 16 residues.

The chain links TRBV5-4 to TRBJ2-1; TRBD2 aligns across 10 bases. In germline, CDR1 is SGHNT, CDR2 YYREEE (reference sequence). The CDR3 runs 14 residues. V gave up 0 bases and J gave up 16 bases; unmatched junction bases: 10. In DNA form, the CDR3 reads TGTGCCAGCAGCTTGGAAGGGCCTAGCGGGGGCGTTTTCTTC. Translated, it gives CASSLEGPSGGVFF.

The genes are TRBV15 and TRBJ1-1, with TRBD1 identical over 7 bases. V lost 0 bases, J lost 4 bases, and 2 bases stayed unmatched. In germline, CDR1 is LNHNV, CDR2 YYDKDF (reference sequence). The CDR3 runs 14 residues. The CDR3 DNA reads TGTGCCACCAGCAGAGAGGCAGGGGGCACTGAAGCTTTCTTT. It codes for CATSREAGGTEAFF. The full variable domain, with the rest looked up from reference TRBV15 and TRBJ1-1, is DAMVIQNPRYQVTQFGKPVTLSCSQTLNHNVMYWYQQKSSQAPKLLFHYYDKDFNNEADTPDNFQSRRPNTSFCFLDIRSPGLGDTAMYLCATSREAGGTEAFFGQGTRLTVV.